This entry lists 13 T cell receptor beta chains sequenced from one sample in a study of response to subunit inactivated influenza vaccine. TCRdb reprocessed the RT-PCR reads with MiXCR, giving one entry per CDR3 protein. Of under 550,000 distinct CDR3 sequences in the sample, around 7.7% are singletons; the top ten hold over 10%. This specimen was PBMCs from blood, taken 23 months after vaccination. The receptors derive from a man between 50 and 69 years old who received an inactivated influenza vaccine.

The rearrangement links TRBV7-2 to TRBJ2-7; 7 nucleotides match TRBD2. Germline V lookup: CDR1 SGHTA, CDR2 FQGNSA. There are 15 residues in the CDR3. Trimming removed 5 bases from V and 0 bases from J; junction bases left unmatched: 7. The CDR3 DNA reads as TGTGCCAGCAGCCTATTAGCGGGTAACTCCTACGAGCAGTACTTC. Its translation: CASSLLAGNSYEQYF.

This clonotype was recorded at least ten times. This sequence joins TRBV29-1 and TRBJ2-6, with 15 nucleotides matching TRBD2. Trimming cost V 5 bases and J 1 base; bases outside gene matches: 9. The germline gives CDR1 SQVTM, CDR2 ANQGSEA. This CDR3 is 19 amino acids long. The CDR3 DNA follows: TGCAGCGTTCCCGAACCGGGACTAGCGGGAGGATCTGGGGCCAACGTCCTGACTTTC. Translating gives CSVPEPGLAGGSGANVLTF.

V usage is TRBV5-1 and J usage is TRBJ2-1, with TRBD2 matching over 11 bases. The trim removed 2 bases at V and 7 bases at J, leaving 8 bases unmatched. The CDR3 sequence is 16 residues long. The germline V gene has CDR1 SGHRS and CDR2 YFSETQ. CDR3 loop: CASSLILAGGRNEQFF. For the CDR3, the DNA is TGCGCCAGCAGCTTAATCCTAGCGGGAGGAAGGAATGAGCAGTTCTTC.

V and J are TRBV20-1 and TRBJ1-5; D not resolved. V gave up 5 bases and J gave up 5 bases, with 7 bases separating them. Germline values: CDR1 DFQATT, CDR2 SNEGSKA (reference sequence). CDR3 length equals 11 residues. The CDR3 nucleotides read TGCAGTGCTCGTGGGGATCAGCCCCAGCATTTT. Translated: CSARGDQPQHF.

This clonotype has at least ten counts. The chain uses TRBV13 and TRBJ1-4; TRBD1 might be the D (6 bases). CDR1 is PRHDT, CDR2 FYEKMQ, per germline (reference sequence). The ends were cut back, 3 bases at V and 2 bases at J, with 10 bases in the middle. The CDR3 has 15 amino acids. The CDR3 bases are TGTGCCAGCAGCTTGGGGACAAAGACTAATGAAAAACTGTTTTTT. It yields the protein CASSLGTKTNEKLFF.

This clonotype was found many times. The chain recombines TRBV29-1 with TRBJ1-1; TRBD1 aligns across 7 bases. The V gene's germline CDR1 is SQVTM and CDR2 ANQGSEA. V lost 5 bases to trimming and J lost 4 bases; unmatched junction nucleotides: 10. The CDR3 is 14 residues long. The CDR3 spells CSVRQGGSGTEAFF. The CDR3 DNA is TGCAGCGTTAGGCAGGGGGGAAGTGGCACTGAAGCTTTCTTT.

Points on this clonotype: The junction and the germline gene differ at one end; a read error may be behind it. This chain connects TRBV7-7 to TRBJ2-5; either TRBD1 or TRBD2 may fit D (5 bases each). The length of the CDR3 is 14 residues. Germline CDR1 and CDR2: SSHAT and FNYEAQ (reference sequence). DNA for the CDR3: TGTGCTAGCAGCGACCGACACGGTGGGGGGACCCAGTACTTC. It encodes CASSDRHGGGTQYF.

This clonotype has a handful of counts. Here the CDR3 reads CASSRDRGIQETQYF. The CDR3 DNA reads as TGTGCCAGCAGCCGGGACAGGGGGATCCAAGAGACCCAGTACTTC. The rearrangement links TRBV12-3 or TRBV12-4 to TRBJ2-5; 11 positions agree with TRBD1. This CDR3 is built from 15 residues. Trimming at V came to 6 bases and at J to 1 base, leaving 4 bases not matched to a gene.

This chain uses TRBV7-2 with TRBJ2-5, with 12 bases fitting TRBD2. Trimming at V came to 6 bases and at J to 7 bases, leaving 15 bases not matched to a gene. Germline CDR1 SGHTA, CDR2 FQGNSA. The CDR3 covers 17 residues. DNA for the CDR3: TGTGCCAGCAGTCTAAGGGGGACTAGCGGGCCGAGTCGGACCCAGTACTTC. Its protein product is CASSLRGTSGPSRTQYF.

The chain combines TRBV5-1 with TRBJ2-2, with 7 bases that match TRBD1. Looked up from germline, CDR1 is SGHRS and CDR2 is YFSETQ. V trimming: 3 bases; J trimming: 3 bases; junction bases outside the gene matches: 2. The CDR3 has 14 residues. The CDR3 DNA reads TGCGCCAGCAGCTGGGGACAGCACACCGGGGAGCTGTTTTTT. Protein: CASSWGQHTGELFF.

J is TRBJ1-5 and V is TRBV7-2; 9 bases agree with TRBD1. The CDR3 is 14 residues long. Germline V gives CDR1 SGHTA, CDR2 FQGNSA. Trimming cost V 2 bases and J 5 bases; bases outside gene matches: 1. The CDR3 spells CASSLRTGDQPQHF. The CDR3 bases are TGTGCCAGCAGCTTAAGGACAGGGGATCAGCCCCAGCATTTT.

CDR3 sequence reads: CASSPDGVAGYEQYF. The CDR3 bases are TGCGCCAGCAGCCCGGACGGGGTCGCGGGGTACGAGCAGTACTTC. The V gene is TRBV5-1, the J gene TRBJ2-7; weak D call: TRBD2 (6 bases). Deletions cut 4 bases from V and 4 bases from J, with 18 bases between. Germline-derived CDR1 and CDR2 are SGHRS and YFSETQ. The CDR3 loop spans 15 amino acids.

This clonotype was seen at least ten times. This chain joins TRBV25-1 and TRBJ2-7; D is unclear. CDR3 length equals 13 residues. The V and J ends lost 4 bases and 6 bases respectively, with 13 bases between them. Germline lookup yields CDR1 MGHDK and CDR2 SYGVNS. The CDR3 DNA reads TGTGCCAGCAGTGTACGGAGTCCTCCCGAGCAGTACTTC. This sequence encodes CASSVRSPPEQYF.